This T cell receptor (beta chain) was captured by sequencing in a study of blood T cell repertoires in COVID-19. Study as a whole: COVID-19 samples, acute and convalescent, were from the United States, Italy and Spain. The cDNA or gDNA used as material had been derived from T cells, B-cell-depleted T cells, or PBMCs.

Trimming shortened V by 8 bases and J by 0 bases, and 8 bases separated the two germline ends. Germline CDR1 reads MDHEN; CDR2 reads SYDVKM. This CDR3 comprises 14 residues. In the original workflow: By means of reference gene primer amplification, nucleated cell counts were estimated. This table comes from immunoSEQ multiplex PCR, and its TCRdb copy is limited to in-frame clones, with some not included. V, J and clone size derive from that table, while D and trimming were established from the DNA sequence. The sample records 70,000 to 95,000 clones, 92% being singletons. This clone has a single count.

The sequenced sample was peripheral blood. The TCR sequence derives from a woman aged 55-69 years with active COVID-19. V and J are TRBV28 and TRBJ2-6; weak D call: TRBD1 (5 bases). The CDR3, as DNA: TGTGCCAGCCTTGGGGCCTCTGGGGCCAACGTCCTGACTTTC. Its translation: CASLGASGANVLTF.